These T cell receptor beta chains were read from a single sample in a study of vaccination and CD4 T cells after COVID-19. TCRdb analysed the PCR reads with MiXCR anew, one entry per CDR3 protein. The sample lists 9,500 to 13,000 distinct CDR3 sequences; more than 35% were seen once. These TCRs are of unknown antigen specificity. Specimen: CD4+ T cells from blood, cultured in vitro. These receptors were taken from a human donor who had recovered from COVID-19. Both conserved end residues are part of each CDR3. Fields, in order: clone size, V gene, J gene, D gene, CDR3 protein, CDR3 DNA. The D gene is left open where the match is weak. For some rows the clone size is stated as once, few or many, or as a class when expanded; others skip it.

few	TRBV19	TRBJ1-2	-	CASSVWGSDVDGYTF	TGTGCCAGTAGTGTTTGGGGGTCAGACGTGGATGGCTACACCTTC
once	TRBV7-2	TRBJ1-2	-	CASSPGDLRANYGYTF	TGTGCCAGCAGCCCGGGGGATCTCCGAGCTAACTATGGCTACACCTTC
few	TRBV2	TRBJ2-1	-	CASRADAGNEQFF	TGTGCCAGCAGGGCCGACGCGGGTAATGAGCAGTTCTTC
-	TRBV11-2	TRBJ2-7	-	CASSSWPRGRTYEQYF	TGTGCCAGCAGCTCTTGGCCACGGGGGAGGACCTACGAGCAGTACTTC
few	TRBV12-3/TRBV12-4	TRBJ2-3	-	CASTLGLDTQYF	TGTGCCAGCACCCTTGGGCTAGATACGCAGTATTTT
-	TRBV3-1	TRBJ1-6	-	CASSLGGTSPLHF	TGTGCCAGCAGCCTCGGGGGGACGTCACCCCTCCACTTT
-	TRBV5-1	TRBJ1-2	-	CASSLDAGPFYGYTF	TGCGCCAGCAGCTTGGACGCTGGACCCTTCTATGGCTACACCTTC
-	TRBV2	TRBJ2-1	TRBD2	CASSEAPLGAGGYNEQFF	TGTGCCAGCAGTGAAGCCCCACTAGGAGCGGGGGGGTACAATGAGCAGTTCTTC
-	TRBV5-1	TRBJ1-5	-	CASSLGDNTNQPQHF	TGCGCCAGCAGCTTGGGGGACAACACCAATCAGCCCCAGCATTTT
-	TRBV6-5	TRBJ2-4	TRBD1	CASSYAGTGENRIQYF	TGTGCCAGCAGTTACGCCGGGACAGGTGAAAATAGAATTCAGTACTTC
-	TRBV10-3	TRBJ2-1	TRBD2	CAIMSGGAGNEQFF	TGTGCCATCATGAGCGGGGGGGCAGGCAATGAGCAGTTCTTC
-	TRBV9	TRBJ1-6	-	CASSAAGVNSPLHF	TGTGCCAGCAGCGCCGCAGGGGTAAATTCACCCCTCCACTTT
few	TRBV7-2	TRBJ2-3	-	CASSQESQADTQYF	TGTGCCAGCAGCCAAGAATCCCAGGCAGATACGCAGTATTTT
-	TRBV19	TRBJ2-1	TRBD1	CASSMTGTYNEQFF	TGTGCCAGTAGTATGACAGGGACCTACAATGAGCAGTTCTTC
-	TRBV30	TRBJ2-7	TRBD2	CACPRRGGLYEQYF	TGTGCCTGCCCTCGCCGGGGGGGCCTCTACGAGCAGTACTTC
few	TRBV5-1	TRBJ1-2	TRBD1	CASSPTTGGGLNYGYTF	TGCGCCAGCAGCCCTACGACAGGGGGCGGCCTTAACTATGGCTACACCTTC
-	TRBV2	TRBJ2-4	TRBD2	CASRTGTSGVAKNIQYF	TGTGCCAGCAGGACCGGGACTAGCGGGGTGGCCAAAAACATTCAGTACTTC
-	TRBV5-8	TRBJ1-3	TRBD1	CASSSTGVRGNTIYF	TGTGCCAGCAGCTCAACAGGGGTCCGGGGAAACACCATATATTTT
-	TRBV10-3	TRBJ1-1	-	CAISESWGQGWGTEAFF	TGTGCCATCAGTGAGTCTTGGGGGCAGGGATGGGGCACTGAGGCTTTCTTT
-	TRBV20-1	TRBJ2-1	-	CSAEGGKNEQFF	TGCAGTGCCGAAGGGGGGAAAAATGAGCAGTTCTTC
few	TRBV7-2	TRBJ1-1	TRBD1	CASSLSRGRLVNTEAFF	TGTGCCAGCAGCCTGTCGAGGGGGCGGTTAGTGAACACTGAAGCTTTCTTT
medium-sized	TRBV7-2	TRBJ1-6	TRBD1	CASSQGVRSPLHF	TGTGCCAGTTCACAGGGGGTGAGATCACCCCTCCACTTT
-	TRBV4-1	TRBJ2-2	-	CASSQGYPGELFF	TGCGCCAGCAGCCAGGGGTACCCCGGGGAGCTGTTTTTT
-	TRBV19	TRBJ2-7	-	CASSMWGYEQYF	TGTGCCAGTAGTATGTGGGGATACGAGCAGTACTTC
-	TRBV2	TRBJ1-3	-	CASSRSGLTGNTIYF	TGTGCCAGCAGTAGGTCGGGACTCACTGGAAACACCATATATTTT
-	TRBV10-3	TRBJ1-2	-	CAISEPGHVNNYGYTF	TGTGCCATCAGTGAGCCGGGACATGTGAATAACTATGGCTACACCTTC
few	TRBV20-1	TRBJ1-2	-	CSASGTDYGYTF	TGCAGTGCTAGTGGGACGGACTATGGCTACACCTTC
-	TRBV27	TRBJ2-7	-	CASRQPKLLYEQYF	TGTGCCAGCAGACAACCGAAGCTTCTCTACGAGCAGTACTTC